This entry lists 23 T cell receptor beta chains sequenced from one sample in a study of blood T cell repertoires in COVID-19 (dated by TCRdb to about 2020). Libraries came from the immunoSEQ multiplex PCR assay. This immuneACCESS table, as held by TCRdb, lists in-frame sequences with V and J called but not all clones. Of the missing ones, under half trace to an unresolved V gene in checked studies; the others have no known cause. Across this sample there are over 100,000 clones, with about nine tenths seen only once. Of the sample, 2% to 3% is held by the ten largest clones. The sample was peripheral blood. The receptors were sampled from a man aged 50 to 60 with active COVID-19.

The CDR3 DNA reads TGTGCCAGCAGTTACTCACTAGGATGGGATACGCAGTATTTT. Translating gives CASSYSLGWDTQYF. This chain joins TRBV6-5 and TRBJ2-3, with D perhaps TRBD2 (5 bases). Germline V lookup: CDR1 MNHEY, CDR2 SVGAGI. The CDR3 is 14 residues long. Between the trimmed V and J ends, which lost 0 bases and 6 bases, there was a span of 10 bases.

The CDR3 DNA reads as TGTGCCAGCAGCTCCGAACTGCGTGAGACCCAGTACTTC. Amino acids: CASSSELRETQYF. The rearrangement links TRBV7-9 to TRBJ2-5, with D uncertain. V shed 4 bases and J shed 5 bases, with 11 bases lying between them. The CDR3 runs to 13 residues. Germline CDR1 and CDR2: SEHNR and FQNEAQ (reference sequence).

This clone has a single count. This rearrangement joins TRBV2 to TRBJ2-2, with 7 positions matching TRBD1. The length of the CDR3 is 12 residues. After removal of 5 bases from V and 9 bases from J, the junction contained 3 bases not matched to a gene. Germline V lookup: CDR1 SNHLY, CDR2 FYNNEI. The CDR3 reads CASSQGVRELFF. The CDR3 nucleotides are TGTGCCAGCAGTCAGGGGGTCCGGGAGCTGTTTTTT.

The chain is built from TRBV6-6 and TRBJ2-5, with 7 nucleotides matching TRBD2. V was pared by 6 bases and J by 4 bases, with 5 bases of the junction left unmatched. This CDR3 has 13 amino acids. The germline V gene encodes CDR1 MNHNY and CDR2 SVGAGI (reference sequence). DNA of the CDR3: TGTGCCAGCAGCCAGCGGGAACGAGAGACCCAGTACTTC. It codes for CASSQRERETQYF.

As concerns this clone: A read error may produce the germline difference seen at one junction end. The chain has TRBV2 and TRBJ2-7; possibly TRBD2 for D (5 bases). Germline V gives CDR1 SNHLY, CDR2 FYNNEI. The CDR3 is made up of 11 amino acids. CDR3 coding DNA: TGTGCCAGCAGTGACTGGCCAGCCTGGAGGTTC. Amino acid sequence: CASSDWPAWRF. The full variable domain, its missing parts supplied by reference TRBV2 and TRBJ2-7, is EPEVTQTPSHQVTQMGQEVILRCVPISNHLYFYWYRQILGQKVEFLVSFYNNEISEKSEIFDDQFSVERPDGSNFTLKIRSTKLEDSAMYFCASSDWPAWRFGPGTRLTVT.

The chain couples TRBV6-5 to TRBJ2-1; 11 bases match TRBD2. CDR3 length: 16 residues. The junction had 2 bases not matched to a gene; V was cut back by 0 bases and J by 4 bases. Germline lookup yields CDR1 MNHEY and CDR2 SVGAGI. CDR3 DNA: TGTGCCAGCAGTTACTCACTAGCGGGGGCTTACAATGAGCAGTTCTTC. Translation gives CASSYSLAGAYNEQFF.

Here the CDR3 DNA reads TGTGCCAGCAGTTTTCAGGTTTCCAATGAGCAGTTCTTC. Translating gives CASSFQVSNEQFF. The rearrangement uses TRBV28 and TRBJ2-1; D is unclear. The CDR3 covers 13 residues. CDR1 is MDHEN and CDR2 is SYDVKM in the germline V gene. The V gene lost 3 bases and the J gene lost 6 bases, with 9 bases spanning the gap.

The chain uses TRBV5-4 and TRBJ1-5; D uncertain. Germline assignment: CDR1 SGHNT and CDR2 YYREEE (reference sequence). The CDR3 spans 13 residues. The V end lost 0 bases, the J end lost 5 bases, and 6 bases lay between the germline ends. CDR3 nucleotide sequence: TGTGCCAGCAGCTTGGATCGGGATCAGCCCCAGCATTTT. Translation gives CASSLDRDQPQHF. The full variable domain, with the rest looked up from reference TRBV5-4 and TRBJ1-5, is ETGVTQSPTHLIKTRGQQVTLRCSSQSGHNTVSWYQQALGQGPQFIFQYYREEENGRGNFPPRFSGLQFPNYSSELNVNALELDDSALYLCASSLDRDQPQHFGDGTRLSIL.

This rearrangement joins TRBV4-2 to TRBJ1-5; unclear D gene. The CDR3 contains 15 residues. Trimming left V 6 bases short and J 3 bases short, with 15 bases between. Germline CDR1 LGHNA, CDR2 YNFKEQ. CDR3 loop: CASRADRRVNQPQHF. In DNA, the CDR3 is TGTGCCAGCAGAGCGGACCGGCGTGTCAATCAGCCCCAGCATTTT.

This clone is categorized as medium-sized (0.01 to 0.1%). The chain links TRBV11-2 to TRBJ2-1, with 9 bases identical to TRBD2. The CDR3 runs 15 residues. Germline V CDR1 and CDR2: SGHAT, FQNNGV. The J segment lost 7 bases and the V segment lost 5 bases, leaving 9 bases of the junction unmatched. CDR3 bases: TGTGCCAGCAGCCACCTAGTAGCGGGGGAAAATGAGCAGTTCTTC. Amino acid sequence: CASSHLVAGENEQFF.

The chain recombines TRBV5-6 with TRBJ2-5, with D maybe TRBD1 (6 bases). The V end was cut by 4 bases, the J end by 2 bases, with 21 bases between. CDR1 is SGHDT, CDR2 YYEEEE, per germline. The CDR3 consists of 17 residues. The CDR3 DNA reads as TGTGCCAGCAGCCTCCTGTTGGGGGCAAGAAGTCAAGAGACCCAGTACTTC. Its translation is CASSLLLGARSQETQYF. Combining the CDR3 with reference TRBV5-6 and TRBJ2-5 gives the whole variable domain DAGVTQSPTHLIKTRGQQVTLRCSPKSGHDTVSWYQQALGQGPQFIFQYYEEEERQRGNFPDRFSGHQFPNYSSELNVNALLLGDSALYLCASSLLLGARSQETQYFGPGTRLLVL.

The V and J genes are TRBV30 and TRBJ2-2; D perhaps matches TRBD2 (6 bases). The germline V gene has CDR1 GTSNPN and CDR2 SVGIG (reference sequence). With 7 bases removed from V and 4 bases from J, the gap between germline ends came to 19 bases. This CDR3 has 15 amino acids. The CDR3 DNA follows: TGTGCCTATACCCGGACTATGGCTCGCACCGGGGAGCTGTTTTTT. It yields the protein CAYTRTMARTGELFF.

DNA for the CDR3: TGTGCCAGTAGTATGGCGGGGGTTCAGCCCCAGCATTTT. It encodes CASSMAGVQPQHF. The gene calls are TRBV19 and TRBJ1-5; tentatively, D is TRBD1 (5 bases). CDR1 and CDR2 (germline): LNHDA, SQIVND (reference sequence). The CDR3 totals 13 residues. The V end was cut by 3 bases, the J end by 6 bases, with 9 bases between.

V usage is TRBV7-2 and J usage is TRBJ2-7; TRBD1 might be the D (5 bases). The CDR3 runs to 11 residues. CDR1 and CDR2 (germline): SGHTA, FQGNSA. Between the trimmed V and J ends, which lost 5 bases and 9 bases, there was a span of 11 bases. CDR3 sequence: CASSQGVVQYF. The CDR3 region has the DNA TGTGCCAGCAGCCAAGGGGTTGTGCAGTACTTC. The variable domain in full, with the rest retrieved from reference TRBV7-2 and TRBJ2-7, is GAGVSQSPSNKVTEKGKDVELRCDPISGHTALYWYRQSLGQGLEFLIYFQGNSAPDKSGLPSDRFSAERTGGSVSTLTIQRTQQEDSAVYLCASSQGVVQYFGPGTRLTVT.

The V and J genes are TRBV6-2 or TRBV6-3 and TRBJ2-1; tentatively, D is TRBD2 (6 bases). The CDR3 is made up of 11 amino acids. V was shortened by 5 bases and J by 7 bases, with 6 bases between the two germline ends. CDR1 and CDR2 from the germline V gene are MNHEY and SVGEGT. CDR3 residues: CASSRENEQFF. CDR3 in DNA: TGTGCCAGCAGTCGGGAGAATGAGCAGTTCTTC.

This clone was counted once. The rearrangement joins TRBV2 to TRBJ1-5; a weak D match, TRBD1 (5 bases). Trimming took off 8 bases at V and 4 bases at J, with 24 bases between the two ends. CDR3 length equals 17 residues. Per germline, CDR1 SNHLY and CDR2 FYNNEI. CDR3 sequence: CASAEVRSWGENQPQHF. As DNA, the CDR3 is TGTGCCAGCGCTGAAGTAAGGAGTTGGGGGGAGAATCAGCCCCAGCATTTT.

This chain connects TRBV19 to TRBJ1-5; no clear D. Trimming took off 0 bases at V and 6 bases at J, with 9 bases between the two ends. Germline CDR1 LNHDA, CDR2 SQIVND (reference sequence). This CDR3 region has 14 residues. The CDR3 DNA is TGTGCCAGTAGTATAGAGAGGCCGGGTCAGCCCCAGCATTTT. As protein: CASSIERPGQPQHF.

Worth noting for this clone: The identical CDR3 is also encoded by other nucleotide sequences in the sample. This chain connects TRBV15 to TRBJ1-5, with a possible D match to TRBD1 (6 bases). With 3 bases removed from V and 1 base from J, the gap between germline ends came to 10 bases. There are 15 residues in the CDR3. CDR1 and CDR2 from the germline V gene are LNHNV and YYDKDF (reference sequence). In DNA form, the CDR3 reads TGTGCCACCAGCAGCCAGGGGCACAGCAATCAGCCCCAGCATTTT. Translating gives CATSSQGHSNQPQHF.

CDR3 sequence: CASSLGGKGPYGYTF. CDR3 in DNA: TGTGCCAGCAGCTTAGGAGGAAAGGGGCCCTATGGCTACACCTTC. The chain joins TRBV7-9 to TRBJ1-2; perhaps TRBD1 as D (5 bases). Germline assignment: CDR1 SEHNR and CDR2 FQNEAQ (reference sequence). The CDR3 consists of 15 residues. Trimming took 1 base from V and 4 from J, leaving 13 bases between them.

CDR3 in DNA: TGTGCCAGCAGCTTAATAGAGCGGGAGCCCAGATATACGCAGTATTTT. This encodes CASSLIEREPRYTQYF. The chain couples TRBV7-2 to TRBJ2-3, with TRBD2 identical over 8 bases. Germline loops: CDR1 SGHTA, CDR2 FQGNSA. Losses at the gene ends were 2 bases for V and 7 bases for J; bases not matched to a gene: 11. The CDR3 runs 16 residues.

This chain joins TRBV7-2 and TRBJ1-6, with TRBD1 as a possible D gene (5 bases). V lost 1 base, J lost 10 bases, and 11 bases lay in between. Germline V gene data show CDR1 as SGHTA and CDR2 as FQGNSA. This CDR3 contains 14 residues. The CDR3 is CASSLGGEGSPLHF. The CDR3 region has the DNA TGTGCCAGCAGCTTAGGGGGGGAAGGATCACCCCTCCACTTT.

This clone came up once. V usage is TRBV6-1 and J usage is TRBJ1-1; 9 bases are shared with TRBD1. CDR1 and CDR2 from the germline V gene are MNHNS and SASEGT. Germline trimming cut 7 bases from V and 5 bases from J; bases unmatched to any gene: 8. CDR3 length: 14 residues. CDR3 in amino acids: CASNWGQGRTEAFF. The CDR3, as DNA: TGTGCCAGCAATTGGGGACAGGGTCGAACTGAAGCTTTCTTT.

The chain is built from TRBV2 and TRBJ2-6; TRBD1 agrees at 7 bases. The V gene's germline CDR1 is SNHLY and CDR2 FYNNEI. There are 15 residues in the CDR3. V gave up 7 bases and J gave up 0 bases; unmatched junction bases: 3. CDR3 in DNA: TGTGCCAGCAAGACAGGGAGCTCTGGGGCCAACGTCCTGACTTTC. This sequence encodes CASKTGSSGANVLTF.